The clone carrying this T cell receptor beta chain was observed at least ten times. The antigen remains unidentified. The data were obtained in a study of T cells after yellow fever vaccination. UMIs were added to TCR cDNA along with a universal primer site when it was made by 5'RACE template switching. Via MiXCR, TCRdb re-called the 5' RACE reads, giving one row per CDR3 protein. The sample records roughly 65,000 distinct CDR3 sequences, about 6% being singletons. Whole-study findings and limits: The bulk population could contribute abundant contaminating clonotypes to FACS-sorted repertoires. Booster samples showed a return of most primary-vaccination clones (approximately 95% CD4, 70% to 90% CD8). Overlap between CD4 and CD8 compartments was detected for a small share of clonotypes.

The receptor was isolated from a man between 18 and 35 years old who received the YFV17D yellow fever vaccine. The source was CD4+ T cells sorted from PBMCs, collected roughly 14 days after the first yellow fever vaccination.

This chain's CDR3 is CASMNWGATVGNQPQHF. In nucleotides, the CDR3 is TGTGCCAGCATGAACTGGGGGGCTACAGTAGGCAATCAGCCCCAGCATTTT. The chain carries TRBV7-3 and TRBJ1-5; perhaps TRBD1 as D (6 bases). The CDR3 spans 17 residues. Germline-derived CDR1 and CDR2 are SGHTA and FQGTGA. V dropped 7 bases and J dropped 2 bases, with 21 bases sitting between them.